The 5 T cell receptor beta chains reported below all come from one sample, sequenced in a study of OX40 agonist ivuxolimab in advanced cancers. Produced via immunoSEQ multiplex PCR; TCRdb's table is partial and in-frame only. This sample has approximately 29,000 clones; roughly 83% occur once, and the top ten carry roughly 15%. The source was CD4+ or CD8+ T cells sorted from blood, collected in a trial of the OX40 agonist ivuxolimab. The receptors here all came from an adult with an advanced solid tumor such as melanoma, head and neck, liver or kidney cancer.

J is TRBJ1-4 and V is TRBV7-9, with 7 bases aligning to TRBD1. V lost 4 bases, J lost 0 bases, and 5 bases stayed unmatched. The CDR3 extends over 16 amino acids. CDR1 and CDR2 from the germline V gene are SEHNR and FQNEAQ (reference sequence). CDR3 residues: CASSSAGGSTNEKLFF. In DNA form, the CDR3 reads TGTGCCAGCAGCTCTGCAGGGGGTTCAACTAATGAAAAACTGTTTTTT. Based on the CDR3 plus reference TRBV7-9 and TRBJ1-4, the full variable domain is DTGVSQNPRHKITKRGQNVTFRCDPISEHNRLYWYRQTLGQGPEFLTYFQNEAQLEKSRLLSDRFSAERPKGSFSTLEIQRTEQGDSAMYLCASSSAGGSTNEKLFFGSGTQLSVL.

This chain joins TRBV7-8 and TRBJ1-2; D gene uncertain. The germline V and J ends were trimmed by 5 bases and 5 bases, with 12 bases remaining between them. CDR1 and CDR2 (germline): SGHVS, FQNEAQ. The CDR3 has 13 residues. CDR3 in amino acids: CASSELSYYGYTF. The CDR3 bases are TGTGCCAGCAGCGAACTTTCATATTATGGCTACACCTTC.

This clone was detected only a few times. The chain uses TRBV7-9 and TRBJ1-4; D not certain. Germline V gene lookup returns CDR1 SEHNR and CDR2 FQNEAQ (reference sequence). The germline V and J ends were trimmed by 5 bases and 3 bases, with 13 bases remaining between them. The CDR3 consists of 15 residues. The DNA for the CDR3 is TGTGCCAGCAGCCCGCTACAGAGTTCTAATGAAAAACTGTTTTTT. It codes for CASSPLQSSNEKLFF.

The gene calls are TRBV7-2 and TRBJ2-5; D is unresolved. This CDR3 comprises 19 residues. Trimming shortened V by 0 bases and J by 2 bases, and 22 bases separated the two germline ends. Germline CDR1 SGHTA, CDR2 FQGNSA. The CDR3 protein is CASSLAVGIGSILQETQYF. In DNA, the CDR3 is TGTGCCAGCAGCTTAGCGGTTGGAATCGGGTCCATATTACAAGAGACCCAGTACTTC. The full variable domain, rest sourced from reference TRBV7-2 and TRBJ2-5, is GAGVSQSPSNKVTEKGKDVELRCDPISGHTALYWYRQSLGQGLEFLIYFQGNSAPDKSGLPSDRFSAERTGGSVSTLTIQRTQQEDSAVYLCASSLAVGIGSILQETQYFGPGTRLLVL.

The chain's CDR3 is CASRPDRLNYGYTF. The CDR3 region has the DNA TGTGCCAGCAGACCGGACAGACTTAACTATGGCTACACCTTC. The rearrangement links TRBV5-6 to TRBJ1-2; possibly TRBD1 for D (6 bases). This CDR3 is built from 14 residues. Per the germline V gene, CDR1 is SGHDT and CDR2 is YYEEEE. V was shortened by 5 bases and J by 1 base, with 12 bases between the two germline ends.